Described below is a single TCR beta chain sequence and its context. In this sample, this clonotype turned up a few times. Its antigen remains unidentified. The sample holds no much larger clone one base away, and base qualities are not on file. The method behind the library was 5' RACE. TCRdb records Illumina HiSeq 2500 as the sequencer. A second roughly 7 to 12 cycle PCR used a sample-barcoded 5' primer and a J-beta primer mix. A template-switch 5' adaptor carrying 12 random nucleotides introduced a unique molecular identifier onto each TCR beta cDNA molecule. Each sample yielded at least 3 million CDR3-containing paired-end reads. First-strand cDNA synthesis was performed from all RNA using the Mint cDNA synthesis kit, with priming by a TRBC-specific oligonucleotide. All cDNA was treated with uracil-DNA glycosylase and then went through a first 18-cycle PCR with the universal primers M1SS and BC2_uni_R. As for the authors' bioinformatics: For normalization, 1 million high-quality reads, each with a distinct molecular identifier, were randomly selected from each sample. Instead of being binned into consensus sequences, reads that shared molecular identifiers were thrown out. MiTCR, set to a Q25 quality threshold and the strictest error-elimination algorithm, was used for CDR3 identification, clonotype clustering and error correction. A nonparametric unseen species model with Euler transformation was used to estimate lower-bound total TCR beta diversity. TCRdb reworked the public reads: Q25 trimming with fastp, MiXCR clone assembly, productive beta chains retained. Rows are combined by CDR3 protein, so each entry shows the most common genes and DNA. It is TCRdb's table, rather than the study itself, that gives the V and J calls and clone size. The sample records about 970,000 distinct CDR3 sequences, about 51% of which are singletons. Roughly a fifth of the sample rests with the top ten.

Ends trimmed: V by 4 bases, J by 5 bases; bases unmatched to a gene: 14. Its CDR3 holds 16 amino acids, cysteine through phenylalanine. Only the CDR3 part of the read is kept: 48 bases, read in frame from the first base. The germline V gene supplies CDR1 MDHEN and CDR2 SYDVKM. The donors were roughly 39 Caucasian individuals from Russia, aged 6 to 90 years, who were systemically healthy. Ten milliliters of peripheral blood were drawn from each donor into EDTA-treated Vacutainer tubes. Ficoll-Paque density-gradient centrifugation was used to isolate PBMCs, with at least 6.5 million obtained per sample. Trizol reagent was used to extract total RNA from the PBMCs, yielding at least 6 micrograms per sample. Naive CD45RAhigh/CD27high T cell percentages were measured by flow cytometry on a PBMC aliquot from every donor. The sample belongs to a study of blood T cells in healthy people across ages (dated by TCRdb to between 2015 and 2017). About the full investigation: In model experiments, roughly one uniquely barcoded TCR beta cDNA molecule per two T cells was captured by template switching. Four age groups were formed from the donors: young (average roughly 15 years), middle-aged (around 40), aged (62) and long-lived (more than 75). Using deep sequencing normalized with unique cDNA molecular identifiers, the study measured how TCR beta repertoire diversity changes with age. To avoid experimental bias, donors of different ages were randomly spread across the sequencing lanes. For two donors (one aged 18 to 29 and one aged 80 or older), the study analyzed two additional independent replicas of 1 million unique cDNA reads from the same blood draw.

Overall study outcomes, separate from this receptor: A strong correlation was found between observed TCR beta diversity and the percentage of naive T cells measured by flow cytometry. Compared with the aged group, the long-lived group had more naive CD4+ T cells, fewer expanded clones and increased TCR diversity, a pattern suggesting age selection. Bulk unsorted PBMC profiling prevented conclusive comparison of naive and antigen-experienced compartments. Observed TCR beta diversity per million T cells fell roughly linearly with age, and a significant reduction was already apparent by age around 36. Total diversity estimates from one million sequenced T cells were considered lower bounds and underestimates. Donor CMV infection status was unknown, potentially confounding age-related changes in expanded clonotypes.

The specimen sequenced was blood. This sequence was found in a woman in her sixties in good health. The rearrangement combines TRBV28 with TRBJ2-7, and TRBD2 matches 7 of the central bases. In nucleotide form, the sequence is TGTGCCAGCAGTTCCTCCGCAACGGGAGGACTCGACGAGCAGTACTTC. This yields the protein CASSSSATGGLDEQYF.